This TCR beta chain was found in a study of technical replicates of blood from a handful of donors. The CDR3 is 15 residues long. Germline V gene lookup returns CDR1 GTSNPN and CDR2 SVGIG (reference sequence). V shed 1 base and J shed 4 bases, with 15 bases lying between them. Some clones are missing from TCRdb's copy, which holds only in-frame ones; the method was immunoSEQ multiplex PCR. The table has about 66,000 clones, 95% to 97% seen once; the top ten hold roughly 0.25%. Sample: T cells isolated from PBMCs. This sequence joins TRBV30 and TRBJ2-3; no clear D gene. This TCR was recovered from a human donor in good health. The CDR3 coding sequence is TGTGCCTGGAGTGGATCTCTGCTCTCAGCAGATACGCAGTATTTT. Translating it yields CAWSGSLLSADTQYF. The full variable domain, completed using reference TRBV30 and TRBJ2-3, is SQTIHQWPATLVQPVGSPLSLECTVEGTSNPNLYWYRQAAGRGLQLLFYSVGIGQISSEVPQNLSASRPQDRQFILSSKKLLLSDSGFYLCAWSGSLLSADTQYFGPGTRLTVL.